The next 13 T cell receptor beta chains were all read from a single sample in a study of T cell responses to AZD1222 COVID-19 vaccine. The repertoire was sequenced with immunoSEQ multiplex PCR; TCRdb's copy has only in-frame clones and lacks some. Among approximately 80,000 clones, around 85% were seen once, and the ten largest hold around 10%. Specimen: peripheral blood, collected 28 days after the second AZD1222 dose. The receptors derive from an adult who received the AZD1222 COVID-19 vaccine.

The chain joins TRBV6-5 to TRBJ2-2; 8 bases are a match to TRBD1. The CDR3 sequence is 15 residues long. CDR1 and CDR2 from the germline V gene are MNHEY and SVGAGI. V gave up 6 bases and J gave up 1 base; unmatched junction bases: 4. The CDR3 DNA reads TGTGCCAGCAGGAGTGACAGGGGGAACACCGGGGAGCTGTTTTTT. Encoded protein: CASRSDRGNTGELFF.

The chain employs TRBV28 and TRBJ2-1, with D hard to call. Per the germline V gene, CDR1 is MDHEN and CDR2 is SYDVKM. Trimming left V 3 bases short and J 0 bases short, with 9 bases between. This CDR3 region has 15 residues. The CDR3: CASSFGLDSYNEQFF. The DNA of the CDR3 is TGTGCCAGCAGTTTCGGTCTCGACTCCTACAATGAGCAGTTCTTC.

The genes are TRBV19 and TRBJ1-5; D is perhaps TRBD1 (5 bases). This CDR3 comprises 15 residues. Germline V gene sequence: CDR1 LNHDA, CDR2 SQIVND (reference sequence). Trimming took 1 base from V and 4 from J, leaving 11 bases between them. CDR3 protein: CASSIGGTGNQPQHF. The CDR3 region has the DNA TGTGCCAGTAGTATAGGCGGGACGGGTAATCAGCCCCAGCATTTT.

The chain carries TRBV12-3 or TRBV12-4 and TRBJ2-1; 7 bases are a match to TRBD1. The CDR3 is made up of 11 amino acids. The V gene end was trimmed by 9 bases and the J gene end by 9 bases; junction bases not matched to a gene: 5. CDR3 residues: CASRGGSEQFF. The CDR3, as DNA: TGTGCCAGTCGAGGGGGCAGTGAGCAGTTCTTC.

V is TRBV7-2 and J is TRBJ2-4, with TRBD1 matching over 8 bases. This CDR3 region has 16 residues. J gave up 5 bases and V 2 bases, and 8 bases lay outside the gene matches. Germline V lookup: CDR1 SGHTA, CDR2 FQGNSA. The CDR3 protein is CASSLWGRGRENIQYF. CDR3 in DNA: TGTGCCAGCAGCTTATGGGGCAGGGGGCGCGAAAACATTCAGTACTTC.

This sequence joins TRBV24-1 and TRBJ2-3; 7 nucleotides align to TRBD2. V lost 1 base, J lost 0 bases, and 0 bases stayed unmatched. The CDR3 totals 15 residues. Germline V CDR1 and CDR2: KGHDR, SFDVKD. The CDR3 spells CATSDFSGSTDTQYF. In DNA form, the CDR3 reads TGTGCCACCAGTGATTTTAGCGGGAGCACAGATACGCAGTATTTT.

By sample share, this clone is medium-sized (0.01 to 0.1%). V and J are TRBV20-1 and TRBJ1-5; 7 bases are a match to TRBD1. CDR1 and CDR2 from the germline V gene are DFQATT and SNEGSKA (reference sequence). This CDR3 region has 17 residues. Germline trimming cut 3 bases from V and 4 bases from J; bases unmatched to any gene: 15. As DNA, the CDR3 is TGCAGTGCTAGTGACAGGGAAATCCTAAAAGGGAATCAGCCCCAGCATTTT. Translated, it gives CSASDREILKGNQPQHF.

The gene calls are TRBV3-1 (or the pseudogene TRBV3-2) and TRBJ1-6, with D maybe TRBD1 (5 bases). From germline, CDR1 is LGHDT and CDR2 YNNKEL (reference sequence). CDR3 length equals 12 residues. Trimming took 2 bases from V and 14 from J, leaving 10 bases between them. CDR3 in amino acids: CASSQPGGTLHF. CDR3 bases: TGTGCCAGCAGCCAACCGGGGGGTACCCTCCACTTT.

V gene TRBV5-1 combines with J gene TRBJ1-1; weak D call: TRBD1 (5 bases). Germline values: CDR1 SGHRS, CDR2 YFSETQ. There are 16 residues in the CDR3. V lost 4 bases and J 0 bases, leaving 16 bases between the germline ends. CDR3 protein: CASSPGGGSLNTEAFF. In DNA form, the CDR3 reads TGCGCCAGCAGCCCGGGGGGAGGATCTTTGAACACTGAAGCTTTCTTT.

V and J are TRBV7-6 and TRBJ2-2; 14 nucleotides agree with TRBD2. The trim removed 5 bases at V and 5 bases at J, leaving 7 bases unmatched. Germline V lookup: CDR1 SGHVS, CDR2 FNYEAQ. The CDR3 consists of 17 residues. For the CDR3, the DNA is TGTGCCAGCAGCCCATTCGGGACTAGCGGGAGTACCGGGGAGCTGTTTTTT. Translating it yields CASSPFGTSGSTGELFF.

This chain links TRBV7-2 with TRBJ2-1, with D possibly matching TRBD2 (5 bases). Per germline, CDR1 SGHTA and CDR2 FQGNSA. V lost 3 bases to trimming and J lost 11 bases, with 11 bases between them. The CDR3 covers 12 residues. In DNA form, the CDR3 reads TGTGCCAGCAGCTTCGGGCAGCGGAAGCAGTTCTTC. Residues: CASSFGQRKQFF.

The chain recombines TRBV14 with TRBJ2-7; D is uncertain. The germline V gene encodes CDR1 SGHDN and CDR2 FVKESK. The CDR3 has 12 residues. V lost 1 base, J lost 6 bases, and 7 bases lay in between. As DNA, the CDR3 is TGTGCCAGCAGCCAAGTTGAATTCGAGCAGTACTTC. Translated: CASSQVEFEQYF.

The chain couples TRBV6-5 to TRBJ2-7; 12 nucleotides match TRBD2. CDR1 MNHEY and CDR2 SVGAGI come from the germline V gene. Trimming at V came to 6 bases and at J to 6 bases, leaving 9 bases not matched to a gene. This CDR3 is 15 amino acids long. This chain's CDR3 is CASRAGTSGQGEQYV. The CDR3, as DNA: TGTGCCAGCAGGGCCGGGACTAGCGGGCAAGGCGAGCAGTACGTC.